This T cell receptor beta chain was obtained from a study of blood T cell repertoires in COVID-19. Only in-frame clones appear in the TCRdb table, and some are missing; sequencing was by immunoSEQ multiplex PCR. The data show about 230,000 clones, 70% to 85% seen once. The V end lost 2 bases, the J end lost 3 bases, and 13 bases lay between the germline ends. The CDR3 length is 15 residues. Germline CDR1 is LNHNV and CDR2 is YYDKDF (reference sequence). This receptor was obtained from a woman in her 40s who had recovered from COVID-19. Sequencing was carried out using peripheral blood. V and J are TRBV15 and TRBJ1-1; TRBD1 might be the D (6 bases). CDR3 bases: TGTGCCACCAGCAGACCTCGAAACAGGGACACTGAAGCTTTCTTT. This encodes CATSRPRNRDTEAFF.